This T cell receptor (beta chain) was identified in a study of PD-1 blockade in classical Hodgkin lymphoma. General study results and limits: Reported findings placed baseline TCR diversity lower in newly diagnosed patients (compared with healthy donors).

Worth noting for this clone: The antigen remains undetermined.

TCRdb's copy holds only in-frame clones and misses some; the assay was immunoSEQ multiplex PCR. The sample holds over 20,000 clones, more than 70% seen once. Time point indicated: cycle 4 day 1 (C4D1), after 6 weeks of nivolumab. All patients experienced relapse after autologous stem cell transplantation, and brentuximab vedotin exposure was variable. The V end lost 8 bases, the J end lost 4 bases, and 12 bases lay between the germline ends. The length of the CDR3 is 12 residues. CDR1 and CDR2 (germline): MDHEN, SYDVKM. This rearrangement joins TRBV28 to TRBJ2-7; weak D call: TRBD1 (6 bases). The clonotype comes from a human donor with classical Hodgkin lymphoma. Sequences were derived from peripheral blood mononuclear cells (PBMCs), sampled before the fourth cycle of nivolumab. The CDR3 here is CASRYRAYEQYF. CDR3 in DNA: TGTGCCAGCCGATACAGGGCTTACGAGCAGTACTTC.